This TCR beta chain originates from a study of T-cell reconstitution after alpha-beta-depleted transplantation in children listed by TCRdb under 2016. General notes on the study: T-cell immune reconstitution after TCRalphabeta/CD19-depleted allogeneic hematopoietic cell transplantation in children was quantitatively tracked in the study by means of TCR repertoire profiling. The research as a whole found: The high TCRbeta diversity at day 60 in some patients was ascribed to recipient T cells and intrathymic progenitors that had survived conditioning. The frequencies of hyperexpanded clones fell over the following months, and after one year, T-cell counts and TCRbeta diversity were mostly attributed to newly produced T cells. The apparently early alphabetaT-cell count recovery about two months after transplant was reportedly dependent on only several hundred rapidly expanded clones derived from non-depleted graft cells.

The library was made by PCR. The instrument given in TCRdb is Illumina HiSeq 2500. Molecular barcoding was employed in the preparation of TCR libraries, with unique molecular identifiers being used to normalize TCRbeta repertoire quantification. TCRdb trimmed the raw reads at Q25, called clones with MiXCR and kept productive beta chains. Each record represents a unique CDR3 protein, reported with the most common genes and DNA among its rows. Recorded for this sample are about 830,000 distinct CDR3 sequences; about 15% of them occurred a single time. Together, the top ten hold around 5% of the sample. Read against the paper, the sample's treatment or condition label means: allogeneic hematopoietic cell transplantation with graft depleted of TCRalphabeta T cells and CD19 B cells. The children who served as transplant recipients had been given grafts of TCRalphabeta/CD19-depleted allogeneic hematopoietic cells.

This clonotype was counted between two and nine times. Its target antigen remains unknown. No clone much larger than this one lies a single base away; base qualities are absent. The germline V gene gives CDR1 as ENHRY and CDR2 as SYGVKD. Between the V and J ends, shortened by 3 bases and 5 bases respectively, the junction contains 16 bases. Including cysteine and phenylalanine, the CDR3 has 15 amino acids. Here the CDR3 DNA is all that survives: 45 bases in frame from base 1. The source of this sequence is a male patient younger than 18 who had a stem cell transplant for acute lymphoblastic leukemia, so the T cells may come from the graft donor. The sample was PBMCs, mostly from graft donor cells, taken 360 days after TCRalphabeta/CD19-depleted stem cell transplant. The chain joins TRBV10-3 to TRBJ2-5; the D gene is perhaps TRBD2, on 6 matching bases. CDR3 sequence: CAISDPGRAGETQYF. The nucleotide sequence reads TGTGCCATCAGTGATCCCGGCAGGGCGGGGGAGACCCAGTACTTC.